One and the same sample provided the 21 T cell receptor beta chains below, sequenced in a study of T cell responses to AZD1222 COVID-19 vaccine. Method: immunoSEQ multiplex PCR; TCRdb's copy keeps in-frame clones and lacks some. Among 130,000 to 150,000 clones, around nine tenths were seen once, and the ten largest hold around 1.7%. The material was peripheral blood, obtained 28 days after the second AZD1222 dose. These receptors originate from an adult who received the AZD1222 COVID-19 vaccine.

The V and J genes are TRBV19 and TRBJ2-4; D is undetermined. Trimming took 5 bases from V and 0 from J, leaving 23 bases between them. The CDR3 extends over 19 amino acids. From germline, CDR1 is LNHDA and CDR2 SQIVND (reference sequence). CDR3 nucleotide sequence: TGTGCCAGTAGTGACCTGGGTAGAAGGCAGCCGTTAGCCAAAAACATTCAGTACTTC. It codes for CASSDLGRRQPLAKNIQYF.

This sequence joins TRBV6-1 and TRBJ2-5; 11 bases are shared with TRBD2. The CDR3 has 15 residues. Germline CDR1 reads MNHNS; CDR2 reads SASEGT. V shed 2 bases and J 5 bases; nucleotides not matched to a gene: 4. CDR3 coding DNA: TGTGCCAGCAGTGAATTAGCGGGAGGGCCGGAGACCCAGTACTTC. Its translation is CASSELAGGPETQYF.

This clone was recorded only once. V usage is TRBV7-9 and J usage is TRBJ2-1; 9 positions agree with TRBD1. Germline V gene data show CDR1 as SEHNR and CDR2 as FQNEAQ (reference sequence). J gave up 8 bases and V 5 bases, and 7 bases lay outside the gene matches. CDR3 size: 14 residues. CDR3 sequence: CASSTGTGNHEQFF. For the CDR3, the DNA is TGTGCCAGCAGCACCGGGACAGGGAACCATGAGCAGTTCTTC.

The CDR3 protein is CASSPDSGSDEQYF. The CDR3 nucleotides read TGTGCCAGCTCACCGGACAGTGGTAGCGACGAGCAGTACTTC. The chain combines TRBV18 with TRBJ2-7; a weak D match, TRBD1 (6 bases). Germline assignment: CDR1 KGHSH and CDR2 LQKENI. The CDR3 is made up of 14 amino acids. Trimming took 3 bases from V and 5 from J, leaving 14 bases between them.

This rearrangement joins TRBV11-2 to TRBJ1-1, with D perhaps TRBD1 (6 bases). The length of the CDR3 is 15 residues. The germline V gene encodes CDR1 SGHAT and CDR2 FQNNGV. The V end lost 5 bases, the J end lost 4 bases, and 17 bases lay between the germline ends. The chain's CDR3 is CASSARRTAATEAFF. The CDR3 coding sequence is TGTGCCAGCAGCGCCAGACGGACAGCCGCCACTGAAGCTTTCTTT.

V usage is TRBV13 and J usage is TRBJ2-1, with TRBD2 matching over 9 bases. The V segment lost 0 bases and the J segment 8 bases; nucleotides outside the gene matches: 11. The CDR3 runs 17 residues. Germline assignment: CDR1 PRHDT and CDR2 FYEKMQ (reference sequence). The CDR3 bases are TGTGCCAGCAGCTTAGGCCCTAGACTAGCGGCTAGCGATGAGCAGTTCTTC. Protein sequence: CASSLGPRLAASDEQFF.

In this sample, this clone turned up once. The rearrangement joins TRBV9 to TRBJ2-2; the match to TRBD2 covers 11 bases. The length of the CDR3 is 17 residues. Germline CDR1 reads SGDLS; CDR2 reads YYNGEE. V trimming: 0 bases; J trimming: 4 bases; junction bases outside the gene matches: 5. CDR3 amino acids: CASSVGASGRSTGELFF. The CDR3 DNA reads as TGTGCCAGCAGCGTAGGGGCTAGCGGGAGGTCCACCGGGGAGCTGTTTTTT. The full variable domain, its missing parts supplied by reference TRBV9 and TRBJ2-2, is DSGVTQTPKHLITATGQRVTLRCSPRSGDLSVYWYQQSLDQGLQFLIQYYNGEERAKGNILERFSAQQFPDLHSELNLSSLELGDSALYFCASSVGASGRSTGELFFGEGSRLTVL.

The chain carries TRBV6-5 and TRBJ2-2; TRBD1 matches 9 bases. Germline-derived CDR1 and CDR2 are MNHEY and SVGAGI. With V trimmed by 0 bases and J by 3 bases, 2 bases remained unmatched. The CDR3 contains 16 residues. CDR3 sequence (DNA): TGTGCCAGCAGTTACTCTTGGACAGGGGACACCGGGGAGCTGTTTTTT. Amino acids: CASSYSWTGDTGELFF.

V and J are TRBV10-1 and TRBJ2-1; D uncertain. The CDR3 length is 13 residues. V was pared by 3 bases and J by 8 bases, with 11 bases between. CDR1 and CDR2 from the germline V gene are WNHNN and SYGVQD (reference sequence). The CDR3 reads CASSEGVWDEQFF. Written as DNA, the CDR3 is TGCGCCAGCAGTGAAGGCGTCTGGGATGAGCAGTTCTTC.

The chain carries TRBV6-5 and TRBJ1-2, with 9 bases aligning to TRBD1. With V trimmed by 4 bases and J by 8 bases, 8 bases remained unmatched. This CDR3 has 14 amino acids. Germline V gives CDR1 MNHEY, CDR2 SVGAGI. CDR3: CASSSLDRGGGYTF. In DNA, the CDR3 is TGTGCCAGCAGTTCCCTGGACAGGGGAGGAGGCTACACCTTC.

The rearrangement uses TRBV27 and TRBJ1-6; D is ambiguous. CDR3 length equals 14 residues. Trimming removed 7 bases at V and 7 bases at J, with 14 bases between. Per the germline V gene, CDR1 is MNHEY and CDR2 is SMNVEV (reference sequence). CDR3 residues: CASTEGLGNSPLHF. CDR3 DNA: TGTGCCAGCACCGAAGGGCTGGGGAATTCACCCCTCCACTTT.

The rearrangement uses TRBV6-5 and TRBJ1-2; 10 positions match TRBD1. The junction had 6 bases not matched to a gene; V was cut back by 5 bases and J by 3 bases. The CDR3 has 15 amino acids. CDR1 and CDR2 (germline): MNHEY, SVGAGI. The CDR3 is CASSKTGGKDYGYTF. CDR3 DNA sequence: TGTGCCAGCAGTAAGACAGGGGGCAAAGACTATGGCTACACCTTC.

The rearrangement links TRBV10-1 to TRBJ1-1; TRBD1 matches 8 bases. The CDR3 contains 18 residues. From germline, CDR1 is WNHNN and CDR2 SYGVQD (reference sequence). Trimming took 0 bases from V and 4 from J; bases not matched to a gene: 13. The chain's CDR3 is CASSESGRGQVTGTEAFF. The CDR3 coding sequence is TGCGCCAGCAGTGAGTCGGGCAGGGGGCAGGTAACGGGCACTGAAGCTTTCTTT.

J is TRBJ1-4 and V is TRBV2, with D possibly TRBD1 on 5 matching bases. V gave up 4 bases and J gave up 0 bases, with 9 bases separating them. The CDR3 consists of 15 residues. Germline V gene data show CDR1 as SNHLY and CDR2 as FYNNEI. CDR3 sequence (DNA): TGTGCCAGCAGTGCCACAGGTGCAACTAATGAAAAACTGTTTTTT. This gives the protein CASSATGATNEKLFF. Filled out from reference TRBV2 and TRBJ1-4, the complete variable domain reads EPEVTQTPSHQVTQMGQEVILRCVPISNHLYFYWYRQILGQKVEFLVSFYNNEISEKSEIFDDQFSVERPDGSNFTLKIRSTKLEDSAMYFCASSATGATNEKLFFGSGTQLSVL.

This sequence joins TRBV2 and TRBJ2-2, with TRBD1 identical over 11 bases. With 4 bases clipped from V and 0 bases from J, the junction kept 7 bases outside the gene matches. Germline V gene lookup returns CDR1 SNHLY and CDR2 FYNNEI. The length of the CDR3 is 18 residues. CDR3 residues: CASSVPGQGEPNTGELFF. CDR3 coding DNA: TGTGCCAGCAGTGTGCCGGGACAGGGGGAACCGAACACCGGGGAGCTGTTTTTT. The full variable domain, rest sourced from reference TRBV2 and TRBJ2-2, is EPEVTQTPSHQVTQMGQEVILRCVPISNHLYFYWYRQILGQKVEFLVSFYNNEISEKSEIFDDQFSVERPDGSNFTLKIRSTKLEDSAMYFCASSVPGQGEPNTGELFFGEGSRLTVL.

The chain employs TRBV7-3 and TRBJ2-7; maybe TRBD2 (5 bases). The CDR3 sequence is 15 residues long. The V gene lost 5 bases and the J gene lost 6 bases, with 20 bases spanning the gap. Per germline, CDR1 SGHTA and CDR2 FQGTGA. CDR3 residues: CASSPLSRAGVEQYF. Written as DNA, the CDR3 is TGTGCCAGCAGCCCGCTTTCGAGGGCTGGAGTCGAGCAGTACTTC. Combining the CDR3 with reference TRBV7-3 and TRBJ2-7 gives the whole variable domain GAGVSQTPSNKVTEKGKYVELRCDPISGHTALYWYRQSLGQGPEFLIYFQGTGAADDSGLPNDRFFAVRPEGSVSTLKIQRTERGDSAVYLCASSPLSRAGVEQYFGPGTRLTVT.

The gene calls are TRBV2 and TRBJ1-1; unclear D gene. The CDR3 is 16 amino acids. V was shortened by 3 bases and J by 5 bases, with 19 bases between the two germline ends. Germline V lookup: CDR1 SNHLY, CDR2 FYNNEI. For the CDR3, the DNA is TGTGCCAGCAGTGATTGGGCGACTAGCTCTAGGACTGAAGCTTTCTTT. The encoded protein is CASSDWATSSRTEAFF.

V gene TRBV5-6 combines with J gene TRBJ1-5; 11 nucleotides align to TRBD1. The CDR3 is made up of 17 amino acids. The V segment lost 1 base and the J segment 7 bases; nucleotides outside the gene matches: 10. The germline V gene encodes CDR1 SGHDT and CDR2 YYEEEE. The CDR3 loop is CASSLSGTGGYLQPQHF. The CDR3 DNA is TGTGCCAGCAGCTTGAGTGGGACAGGGGGTTACCTACAGCCCCAGCATTTT.

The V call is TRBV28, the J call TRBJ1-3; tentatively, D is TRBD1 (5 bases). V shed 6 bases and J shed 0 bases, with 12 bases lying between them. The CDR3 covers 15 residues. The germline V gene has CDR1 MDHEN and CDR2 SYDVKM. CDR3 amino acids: CASRQQDASGNTIYF. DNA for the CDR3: TGTGCCAGCAGACAACAGGACGCCTCTGGAAACACCATATATTTT.

The CDR3 DNA is TGTGCCAGCAGCTTCGCAGGGGACTTCACAGATACGCAGTATTTT. Its translation is CASSFAGDFTDTQYF. The genes are TRBV5-5 and TRBJ2-3; the D gene could be TRBD1 or TRBD2 (6 bases each). Trimming pared 2 bases from V and 2 bases from J, leaving 12 bases between. Per germline, CDR1 SGHKS and CDR2 YYEKEE (reference sequence). CDR3 length: 15 residues.

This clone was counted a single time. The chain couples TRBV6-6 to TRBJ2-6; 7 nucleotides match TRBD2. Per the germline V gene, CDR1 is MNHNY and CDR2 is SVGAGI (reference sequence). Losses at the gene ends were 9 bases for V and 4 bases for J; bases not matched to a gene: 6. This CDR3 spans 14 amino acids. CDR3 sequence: CASLGGGGANVLTF. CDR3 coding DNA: TGTGCCAGTCTGGGGGGGGGAGGGGCCAACGTCCTGACTTTC.